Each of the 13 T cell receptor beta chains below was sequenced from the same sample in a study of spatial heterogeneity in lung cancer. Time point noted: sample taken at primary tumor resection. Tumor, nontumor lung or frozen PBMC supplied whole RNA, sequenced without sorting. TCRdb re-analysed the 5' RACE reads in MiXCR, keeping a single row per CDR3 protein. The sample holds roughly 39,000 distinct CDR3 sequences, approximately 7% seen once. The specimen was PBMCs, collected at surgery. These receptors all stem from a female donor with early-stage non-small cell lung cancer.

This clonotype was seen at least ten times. CDR3 region: CASSQLAAYSTDTQYF. In DNA, the CDR3 is TGTGCCAGCAGCCAGCTAGCGGCGTATAGCACAGATACGCAGTATTTT. The rearrangement uses TRBV3-1 and TRBJ2-3, with 7 bases aligning to TRBD2. From germline, CDR1 is LGHDT and CDR2 YNNKEL (reference sequence). Trimming at V came to 3 bases and at J to 0 bases, leaving 6 bases not matched to a gene. The length of the CDR3 is 16 residues.

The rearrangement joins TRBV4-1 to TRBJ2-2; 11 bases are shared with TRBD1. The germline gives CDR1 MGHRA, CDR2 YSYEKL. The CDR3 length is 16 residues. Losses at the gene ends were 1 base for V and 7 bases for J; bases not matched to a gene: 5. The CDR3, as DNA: TGCGCCAGCAGCCAAGCTATGGGACAGGGGGTCGGGGAGCTGTTTTTT. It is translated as CASSQAMGQGVGELFF.

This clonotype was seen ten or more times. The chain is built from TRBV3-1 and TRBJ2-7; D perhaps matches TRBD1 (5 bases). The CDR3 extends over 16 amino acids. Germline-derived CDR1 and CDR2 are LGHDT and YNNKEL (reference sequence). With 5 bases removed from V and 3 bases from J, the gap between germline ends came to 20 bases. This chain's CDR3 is CASSSDSSSGSYEQYF. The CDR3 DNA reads TGTGCCAGCAGCTCCGACAGCTCTTCGGGCAGCTACGAGCAGTACTTC.

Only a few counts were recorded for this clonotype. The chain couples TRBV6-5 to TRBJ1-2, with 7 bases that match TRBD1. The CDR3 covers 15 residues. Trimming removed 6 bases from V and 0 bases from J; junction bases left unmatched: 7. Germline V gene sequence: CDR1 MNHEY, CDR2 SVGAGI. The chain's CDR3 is CASSLTGATNYGYTF. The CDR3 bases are TGTGCCAGCAGCCTCACAGGGGCAACTAACTATGGCTACACCTTC.

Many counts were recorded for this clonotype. The CDR3 sequence: CATSRGGALNTEAFF. The CDR3, as DNA: TGTGCCACCAGCAGAGGAGGAGCACTGAACACTGAAGCTTTCTTT. The rearrangement uses TRBV15 and TRBJ1-1; no firm D call. The CDR3 contains 15 residues. V was shortened by 1 base and J by 0 bases, with 9 bases between the two germline ends. The germline V gene has CDR1 LNHNV and CDR2 YYDKDF (reference sequence).

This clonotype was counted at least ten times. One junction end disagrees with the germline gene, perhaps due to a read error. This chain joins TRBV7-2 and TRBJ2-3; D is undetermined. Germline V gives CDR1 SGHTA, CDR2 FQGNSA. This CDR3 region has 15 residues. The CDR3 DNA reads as TGTGCCAGCAGCTCCGCTAATATAGTGGCTAGTAAAACCCCTTTT. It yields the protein CASSSANIVASKTPF.

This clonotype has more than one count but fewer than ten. The DNA of the CDR3 is TGTGCCACCAGTGATTCGACGGTGCAAGAGACCCAGTACTTC. Translation gives CATSDSTVQETQYF. The chain carries TRBV24-1 and TRBJ2-5; D uncertain. From germline, CDR1 is KGHDR and CDR2 SFDVKD. This CDR3 is 14 amino acids long. Trimming removed 2 bases at V and 2 bases at J, with 8 bases between.

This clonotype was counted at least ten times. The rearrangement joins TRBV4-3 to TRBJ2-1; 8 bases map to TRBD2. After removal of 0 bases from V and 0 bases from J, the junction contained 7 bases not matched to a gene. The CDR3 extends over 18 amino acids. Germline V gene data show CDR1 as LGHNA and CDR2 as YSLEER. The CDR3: CASSQESERGRSYNEQFF. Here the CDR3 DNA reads TGCGCCAGCAGCCAAGAATCGGAGCGGGGGCGCTCCTACAATGAGCAGTTCTTC.

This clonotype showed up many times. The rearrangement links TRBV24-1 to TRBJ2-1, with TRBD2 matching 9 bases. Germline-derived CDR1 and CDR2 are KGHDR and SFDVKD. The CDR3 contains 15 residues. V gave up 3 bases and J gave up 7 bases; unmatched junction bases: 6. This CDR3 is CATSDRRGGRNEQFF. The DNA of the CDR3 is TGTGCCACCAGTGATAGGCGGGGGGGCCGTAATGAGCAGTTCTTC.

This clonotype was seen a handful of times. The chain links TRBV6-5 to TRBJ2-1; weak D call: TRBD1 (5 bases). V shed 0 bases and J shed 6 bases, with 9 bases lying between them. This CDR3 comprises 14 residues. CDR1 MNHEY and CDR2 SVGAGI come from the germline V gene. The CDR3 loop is CASSYSDSRNEQFF. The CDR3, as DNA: TGTGCCAGCAGTTACTCAGACAGCCGCAATGAGCAGTTCTTC.

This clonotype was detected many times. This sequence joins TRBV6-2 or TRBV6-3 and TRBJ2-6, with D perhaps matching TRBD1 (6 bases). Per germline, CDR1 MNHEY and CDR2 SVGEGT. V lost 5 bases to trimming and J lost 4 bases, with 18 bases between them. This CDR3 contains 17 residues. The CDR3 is CASSTRTDLSGANVLTF. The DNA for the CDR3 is TGTGCCAGCAGTACCAGGACAGATCTTTCCGGGGCCAACGTCCTGACTTTC.

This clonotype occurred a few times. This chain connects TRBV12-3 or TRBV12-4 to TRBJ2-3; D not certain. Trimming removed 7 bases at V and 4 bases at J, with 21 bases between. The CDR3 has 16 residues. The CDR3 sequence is CASTELLLDVADTQYF. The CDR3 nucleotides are TGTGCCAGCACCGAGCTACTGCTAGACGTCGCAGATACGCAGTATTTT.

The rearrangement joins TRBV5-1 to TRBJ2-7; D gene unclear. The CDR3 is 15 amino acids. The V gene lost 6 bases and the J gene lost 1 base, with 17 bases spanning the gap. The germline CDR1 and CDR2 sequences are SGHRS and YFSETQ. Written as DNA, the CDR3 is TGCGCCAGCATGGAAAACTTAGACGGATCCTACGAGCAGTACTTC. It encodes CASMENLDGSYEQYF.